This T cell receptor beta chain was sequenced in a study of spatial heterogeneity in lung cancer. Notes on the study in general: Tumor mutation count correlated with how many alpha and beta TCRs expanded intratumorally.

As for this clonotype: The target antigen is unknown.

Time point specified: sample taken at primary tumor resection. TCRdb re-derived calls from the 5' RACE reads in MiXCR, one entry per CDR3 protein. The sample has 2,000 or so distinct CDR3 sequences; just over 8% are singletons. This CDR3 has 14 amino acids. CDR1 is MNHNS and CDR2 is SASEGT in the germline V gene. V trimming: 5 bases; J trimming: 3 bases; junction bases outside the gene matches: 1. V gene TRBV6-1 combines with J gene TRBJ2-2; 9 nucleotides match TRBD1. Here the sequenced sample was lung tumor tissue, taken at surgery. The source is a male donor with early-stage non-small cell lung cancer. The CDR3 protein is CASSWTGDTGELFF. DNA of the CDR3: TGTGCCAGCAGTTGGACAGGGGACACCGGGGAGCTGTTTTTT.